Shown below are 16 T cell receptor beta chains from a single sample sequenced in a study of blood T cell repertoires in COVID-19. The data were produced by immunoSEQ multiplex PCR, yet TCRdb's version contains in-frame clones alone and is incomplete. The sample holds roughly 53,000 clones, roughly nine tenths seen once. Input material: peripheral blood. These receptors were collected from a man aged 60 to 69 with acute or convalescent COVID-19.

This sequence joins TRBV5-1 and TRBJ2-1, with TRBD2 matching 12 bases. Unmatched junction bases numbered 11, after V lost 4 bases and J lost 3 bases. CDR1 and CDR2 from the germline V gene are SGHRS and YFSETQ. CDR3 length: 18 residues. DNA for the CDR3: TGCGCCAGCAGCCCGAACCCTCTAGCGGGGGGGGACTACAATGAGCAGTTCTTC. Translation gives CASSPNPLAGGDYNEQFF.

This rearrangement joins TRBV10-3 to TRBJ1-6; 7 bases line up with TRBD1. Trimming at V came to 5 bases and at J to 4 bases, leaving 8 bases not matched to a gene. The germline V gene encodes CDR1 ENHRY and CDR2 SYGVKD. The CDR3 contains 16 residues. The CDR3 protein is CAISNIDRDYNSPLHF. The DNA of the CDR3 is TGTGCCATCAGTAATATAGACAGGGATTATAATTCACCCCTCCACTTT.

This clone appeared once. The chain couples TRBV10-3 to TRBJ1-1, with a possible D match to TRBD1 (5 bases). Germline V lookup: CDR1 ENHRY, CDR2 SYGVKD. The CDR3 covers 14 residues. V lost 0 bases and J 5 bases, leaving 10 bases between the germline ends. The CDR3 is CAISESGGATEAFF. The CDR3 DNA follows: TGTGCCATCAGTGAGTCGGGGGGTGCAACTGAAGCTTTCTTT.

This chain uses TRBV3-1 (or the pseudogene TRBV3-2) with TRBJ1-3; a possible D gene is TRBD1 (5 bases). V dropped 3 bases and J dropped 3 bases, with 15 bases sitting between them. Germline V gene lookup returns CDR1 LGHDT and CDR2 YNNKEL (reference sequence). The CDR3 length is 16 residues. This CDR3 reads CASSHHDSSSGNTIYF. CDR3 DNA: TGTGCCAGCAGCCACCACGACAGCTCTAGTGGAAACACCATATATTTT.

V and J are TRBV5-1 and TRBJ1-2; possibly TRBD1 for D (5 bases). Trimming removed 4 bases from V and 2 bases from J, with 12 bases in between. CDR3 length: 14 residues. CDR1 is SGHRS, CDR2 YFSETQ, per germline. The CDR3 DNA reads TGCGCCAGCAGCCAACGGGCAGGGAACTATGGCTACACCTTC. Residues: CASSQRAGNYGYTF.

The chain links TRBV2 to TRBJ2-3, with 7 bases that match TRBD1. The length of the CDR3 is 14 residues. Germline assignment: CDR1 SNHLY and CDR2 FYNNEI. The trim removed 5 bases at V and 0 bases at J, leaving 2 bases unmatched. CDR3 in DNA: TGTGCCAGCAGTCCGGGACAGAGCACAGATACGCAGTATTTT. Its protein product is CASSPGQSTDTQYF.

V is TRBV9 and J is TRBJ1-1; weak D call: TRBD1 (5 bases). Trimming stripped 4 bases from V and 4 bases from J, with 14 bases between. The CDR3 spans 14 residues. Looked up from germline, CDR1 is SGDLS and CDR2 is YYNGEE. CDR3 in amino acids: CASSPSTGVTEAFF. CDR3 sequence (DNA): TGTGCCAGCAGCCCGAGTACGGGGGTCACTGAAGCTTTCTTT.

The gene calls are TRBV29-1 and TRBJ1-1; no reliable D call. V lost 4 bases, J lost 3 bases, and 12 bases lay in between. The germline V gene encodes CDR1 SQVTM and CDR2 ANQGSEA. This CDR3 comprises 13 residues. The CDR3 protein is CSVVAQVDTEAFF. CDR3 coding DNA: TGCAGCGTTGTGGCCCAGGTTGACACTGAAGCTTTCTTT. Using reference TRBV29-1 and TRBJ1-1 for the parts outside the CDR3, the full variable domain is SAVISQKPSRDICQRGTSLTIQCQVDSQVTMMFWYRQQPGQSLTLIATANQGSEATYESGFVIDKFPISRPNLTFSTLTVSNMSPEDSSIYLCSVVAQVDTEAFFGQGTRLTVV.

The J gene is TRBJ2-7, the V gene TRBV5-1; tentative D call: TRBD2 (7 bases). CDR1 is SGHRS and CDR2 is YFSETQ in the germline V gene. V gave up 1 base and J gave up 5 bases, with 22 bases separating them. The CDR3 is 17 amino acids. Here the CDR3 reads CASSLYVPGGLQDEQYF. The CDR3 region has the DNA TGCGCCAGCAGCTTGTATGTTCCGGGGGGCCTTCAGGACGAGCAGTACTTC.

V and J are TRBV7-3 and TRBJ2-3; D not certain. This CDR3 comprises 13 residues. Germline V gene data show CDR1 as SGHTA and CDR2 as FQGTGA. With 5 bases removed from V and 2 bases from J, the gap between germline ends came to 8 bases. DNA of the CDR3: TGTGCCAGCAGCGCCGGAGACACAGATACGCAGTATTTT. This gives the protein CASSAGDTDTQYF.

V is TRBV5-8 and J is TRBJ1-1; a weak D match, TRBD1 (6 bases). The CDR3 contains 14 residues. V lost 6 bases and J lost 1, with 13 bases in between. The germline V gene encodes CDR1 SGHTS and CDR2 YDEGEE. The chain's CDR3 is CASTTGRGNTEAFF. The CDR3 bases are TGTGCCAGCACCACAGGGAGGGGGAACACTGAAGCTTTCTTT.

Comment on this clone: Relative to the germline gene, one junction end is altered; a read error may explain this. The chain has TRBV7-7 and TRBJ1-5, with D unresolved. CDR3 size: 18 residues. Germline V gives CDR1 SSHAT, CDR2 FNYEAQ (reference sequence). The chain's CDR3 is CASSSSLKRCYSNQPQHF. In nucleotides, the CDR3 is TGTGCTAGCAGCTCTTCTTTAAAGAGGTGTTATAGCAATCAGCCCCAGCATTTT.

The genes are TRBV24-1 and TRBJ2-3, with D perhaps TRBD1 (5 bases). This CDR3 is 13 amino acids long. Per germline, CDR1 KGHDR and CDR2 SFDVKD. V lost 7 bases, J lost 2 bases, and 9 bases lay in between. DNA of the CDR3: TGTGCCACCAGGGGGCAGGACACAGATACGCAGTATTTT. Its translation is CATRGQDTDTQYF.

V usage is TRBV19 and J usage is TRBJ2-1; 8 nucleotides match TRBD2. Germline V gene data show CDR1 as LNHDA and CDR2 as SQIVND (reference sequence). V lost 7 bases and J lost 9; bases outside the gene matches: 11. CDR3 length equals 14 residues. The CDR3 region is CASTRGGRGGEQFF. The DNA of the CDR3 is TGTGCCAGTACCCGGGGGGGGAGAGGTGGTGAGCAGTTCTTC.

V and J are TRBV24-1 and TRBJ2-2; 7 nucleotides line up with TRBD1. CDR3 length: 15 amino acids. J was trimmed by 4 bases and V by 3 bases; bases with no gene match: 4. The germline V gene has CDR1 KGHDR and CDR2 SFDVKD. The CDR3 region has the DNA TGTGCCACCAGTGATGTGAGACAGGGCACCGGGGAGCTGTTTTTT. Translating it yields CATSDVRQGTGELFF.

The chain carries TRBV6-5 and TRBJ2-1; weak D call: TRBD1 (5 bases). Germline CDR1 and CDR2: MNHEY and SVGAGI. The CDR3 runs 15 residues. V shed 6 bases and J shed 0 bases, with 12 bases lying between them. CDR3 region: CASSLRDSSYNEQFF. The CDR3, as DNA: TGTGCCAGCAGCCTCAGGGATAGCTCCTACAATGAGCAGTTCTTC.